What follows is one T cell receptor (beta chain) and its context. This entry comes from a study of blood T cell repertoires in COVID-19. The wider study: Acute and convalescent COVID-19 samples came from the United States, Italy and Spain. Nucleic acid was either cDNA or gDNA, and it came from T cells, B-cell-depleted T cells, or PBMCs.

V dropped 8 bases and J dropped 2 bases, with 10 bases sitting between them. The CDR3 covers 13 residues. Germline CDR1 SNHLY, CDR2 FYNNEI. Seattle patients were enrolled while actively infected and followed longitudinally. In the original analysis: Amplification from reference gene primers served as the basis for estimated nucleated cell counts. Sequencing was performed with immunoSEQ multiplex PCR; in TCRdb, only in-frame clones are kept and a portion is missing. The V and J calls and the clone size are those of that table, but D and trimming were determined from the DNA. This sample carries about 210,000 clones, approximately 80% of them seen once, and the ten largest clones take approximately 0.99%.

Material for sequencing was peripheral blood. This chain uses TRBV2 with TRBJ1-5, with D hard to call. The clonotype was recovered from a man aged 55 to 70 with COVID-19, enrolled during active disease. The CDR3 loop is CASSSVRNQPQHF. The CDR3 nucleotides read TGTGCCAGCTCGTCCGTTCGCAATCAGCCCCAGCATTTT.